The clone carrying this T cell receptor beta chain was detected a few times. Its antigen is still unknown. The V segment lost 4 bases and the J segment 5 bases; nucleotides outside the gene matches: 12. Germline values: CDR1 MGHDK, CDR2 SYGVNS. CDR3 length equals 17 residues. TCRdb fed the 5' RACE reads into MiXCR, producing one record per CDR3 protein. The sample carries some 440,000 distinct CDR3 sequences, roughly 25% recorded once. These data are taken from a study of T-cell memory formation after mild COVID-19. Study-wide findings and caveats: Several responding clones turned up in pre-infection memory, indicating that cross-reactive memory may have taken part. CD4+ bias marked clones expanding day 15 to 37, unlike balanced contracting clones.

Sequencing used PBMCs or a T cell subset sorted from them (not recorded which). The chain is built from TRBV25-1 and TRBJ2-3; 10 bases match TRBD1. The sequence was collected from an adult woman who had mild COVID-19 (a few samples of this study predate the infection). Cell type and time point are not known. In DNA, the CDR3 is TGTGCCAGCAGTGCGTATTCCGGGACAGGGGAAAAAGATACGCAGTATTTT. It yields the protein CASSAYSGTGEKDTQYF.